Given below is one TCR beta chain in context. The CDR3 length is 14 residues. Germline V gene lookup returns CDR1 SGHNT and CDR2 YENEEA. V lost 0 bases and J 3 bases, leaving 9 bases between the germline ends. Recruits, aged roughly 18 to 89 years, lived in under 25 US areas. This sample was included in a study of blood T cell repertoires in COVID-19. Study as a whole: Donors in the United States, Italy and Spain gave samples during acute or convalescent COVID-19. T cells, B-cell-depleted T cells, or PBMCs supplied cDNA or gDNA.

Original methodology: Nucleated cell number was recorded as an estimate derived from reference gene primer amplification. The assay was immunoSEQ multiplex PCR, and TCRdb's table has in-frame clones only and misses some. V, J and clone size were drawn from that table, and D and trimming were deduced from the DNA. The sample holds hundreds of thousands of clones, around nine tenths seen once. This sequence joins TRBV11-3 and TRBJ2-7; D uncertain. Sequencing was done on a sample of PBMCs or T cells enriched from blood (not recorded which). The sequence derives from a woman aged 35 to 49 who had recovered from COVID-19. The CDR3 DNA follows: TGTGCCAGCAGCTTAGAGGCTGGGCTCTACGAGCAGTACTTC. Protein: CASSLEAGLYEQYF. Full variable domain (remainder filled in from reference TRBV11-3 and TRBJ2-7): EAGVVQSPRYKIIEKKQPVAFWCNPISGHNTLYWYLQNLGQGPELLIRYENEEAVDDSQLPKDRFSAERLKGVDSTLKIQPAELGDSAVYLCASSLEAGLYEQYFGPGTRLTVT.